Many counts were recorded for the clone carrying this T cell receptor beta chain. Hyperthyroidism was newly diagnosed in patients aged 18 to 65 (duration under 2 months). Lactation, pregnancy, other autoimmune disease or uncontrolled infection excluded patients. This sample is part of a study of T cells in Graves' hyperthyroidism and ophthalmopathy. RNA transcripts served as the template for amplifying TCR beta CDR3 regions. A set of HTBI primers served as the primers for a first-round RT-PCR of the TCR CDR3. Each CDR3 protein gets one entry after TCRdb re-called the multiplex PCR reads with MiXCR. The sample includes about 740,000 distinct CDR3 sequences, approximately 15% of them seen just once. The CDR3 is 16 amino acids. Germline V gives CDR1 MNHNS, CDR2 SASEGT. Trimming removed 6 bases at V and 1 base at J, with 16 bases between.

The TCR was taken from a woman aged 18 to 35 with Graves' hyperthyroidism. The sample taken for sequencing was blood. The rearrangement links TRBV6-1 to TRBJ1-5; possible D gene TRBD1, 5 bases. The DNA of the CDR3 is TGTGCCAGCAGACGTAACAGGCTATCGAGCAATCAGCCCCAGCATTTT. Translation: CASRRNRLSSNQPQHF.